The 7 T cell receptor beta chains reported below all come from one sample, sequenced in a study of human T cells and chemical hapten exposure. The time point denotes: pre-sensitization, week 0. Treatment meaning: therapeutic diphenylcyclopropenone sensitization with weekly scalp DPC. Using its own MiXCR run on the RACE reads, TCRdb lists one record per CDR3 protein. This sample has about 260,000 distinct CDR3 sequences, with 7.5% to 10% found just once. This specimen was whole blood, taken in connection with sensitization to the hapten diphenylcyclopropenone (DPC). All receptors derive from a middle-aged woman with alopecia areata. Some clones in this sample may be carry-over from other donors' samples.

The gene calls are TRBV10-3 and TRBJ2-7; D possibly uses TRBD1 or TRBD2 (5 bases each). V was shortened by 0 bases and J by 5 bases, with 8 bases between the two germline ends. CDR1 is ENHRY, CDR2 SYGVKD, per germline. This CDR3 is built from 13 residues. As DNA, the CDR3 is TGTGCCATCAGTGAGTCGAGGGGAAACGAGCAGTACTTC. Translation: CAISESRGNEQYF.

This clonotype was seen at least ten times. The rearrangement joins TRBV12-3 or TRBV12-4 to TRBJ2-7; D remains ambiguous. The CDR3 loop spans 12 amino acids. V was pared by 6 bases and J by 0 bases, with 6 bases between. CDR3 amino acids: CASSRRSYEQYF. DNA of the CDR3: TGTGCCAGCAGCCGTCGCTCCTACGAGCAGTACTTC.

This clonotype was counted only a few times. The chain couples TRBV20-1 to TRBJ2-7; 9 bases are shared with TRBD1. CDR3 length equals 12 residues. CDR1 and CDR2 from the germline V gene are DFQATT and SNEGSKA (reference sequence). V shed 6 bases and J 4 bases; nucleotides not matched to a gene: 4. CDR3 nucleotide sequence: TGCAGTGCGCGACAGGGGGGGTACGAGCAGTACTTC. Encoded protein: CSARQGGYEQYF.

In its sample, this clonotype was seen a few times. This chain joins TRBV5-6 and TRBJ2-1; 12 bases are shared with TRBD2. This CDR3 is 15 amino acids long. The trim removed 5 bases at V and 5 bases at J, leaving 5 bases unmatched. Germline V gene data show CDR1 as SGHDT and CDR2 as YYEEEE. CDR3: CASRRTSGINNEQFF. The CDR3 nucleotides are TGTGCCAGCAGGAGGACTAGCGGGATAAACAATGAGCAGTTCTTC.

The gene calls are TRBV28 and TRBJ2-7; either TRBD1 or TRBD2 may supply D (6 bases each). Trimming removed 3 bases at V and 7 bases at J, with 10 bases between. Per germline, CDR1 MDHEN and CDR2 SYDVKM. The CDR3 is made up of 12 amino acids. The CDR3 DNA reads as TGTGCCAGCAGTTTCAGGGGAGGAGAGCAGTACTTC. This gives the protein CASSFRGGEQYF.

This chain uses TRBV27 with TRBJ2-3, with D unclear. The CDR3 is made up of 14 amino acids. V was pared by 6 bases and J by 3 bases, with 13 bases between. Germline V gene lookup returns CDR1 MNHEY and CDR2 SMNVEV (reference sequence). The CDR3: CASSLSLSTDTQYF. The CDR3 nucleotides read TGTGCCAGCAGCCTCTCCCTCAGTACAGATACGCAGTATTTT.

The chain carries TRBV29-1 and TRBJ2-3; tentatively, D is TRBD1 (6 bases). The CDR3 is made up of 12 amino acids. V was trimmed by 5 bases and J by 4 bases, leaving 10 bases between them. Germline V CDR1 and CDR2: SQVTM, ANQGSEA. CDR3 DNA sequence: TGCAGCGTTCGACAGGCGGCAGATACGCAGTATTTT. This sequence encodes CSVRQAADTQYF.